This T cell receptor (beta chain) appears in the sequencing data of a study of neoadjuvant anti-PD-1 for oral cavity cancer. The CDR3 is 14 amino acids. Germline V gives CDR1 SGHDN, CDR2 FVKESK. V gave up 1 base and J gave up 7 bases, with 13 bases separating them. Clones were read by immunoSEQ multiplex PCR, and TCRdb kept only the in-frame ones, dropping some. The sample records fewer than 15,000 clones, 60% to 75% being singletons. Time point denoted: after neoadjuvant nivolumab, at surgical resection. Stage II-IVA oral cavity squamous cell carcinoma was new and untreated by systemic or radiation therapy. These oral cavity squamous cell carcinomas were HPV-negative and locally advanced.

V gene TRBV14 combines with J gene TRBJ2-5; no definite D call. The source is a person aged 35-79 years with oral cavity squamous cell carcinoma. Sequencing used PBMCs, obtained after nivolumab (anti-PD-1) treatment. The CDR3 reads CASSQGARSATQYF. The CDR3 region has the DNA TGTGCCAGCAGCCAAGGGGCGCGGAGCGCGACCCAGTACTTC.